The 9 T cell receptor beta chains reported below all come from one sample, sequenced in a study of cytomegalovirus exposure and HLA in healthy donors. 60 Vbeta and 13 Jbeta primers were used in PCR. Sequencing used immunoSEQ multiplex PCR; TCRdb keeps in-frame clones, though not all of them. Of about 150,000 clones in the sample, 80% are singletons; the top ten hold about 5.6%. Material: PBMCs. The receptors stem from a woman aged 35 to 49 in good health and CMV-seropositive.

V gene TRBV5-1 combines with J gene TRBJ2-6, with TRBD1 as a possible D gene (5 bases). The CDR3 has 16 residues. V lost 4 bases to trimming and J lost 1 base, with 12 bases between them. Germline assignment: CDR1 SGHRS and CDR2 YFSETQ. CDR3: CASSRTGTSGANVLTF. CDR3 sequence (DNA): TGCGCCAGCAGCCGTACAGGCACATCTGGGGCCAACGTCCTGACTTTC.

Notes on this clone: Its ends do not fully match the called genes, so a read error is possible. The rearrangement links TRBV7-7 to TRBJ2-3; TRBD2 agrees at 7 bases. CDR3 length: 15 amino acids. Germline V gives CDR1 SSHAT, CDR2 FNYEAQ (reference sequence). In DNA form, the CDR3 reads TGTGCTAGCAGCTTAGGGACTACTAACACAGATACGCAGTATTTT. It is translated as CASSLGTTNTDTQYF.

CDR3 loop: CASADRGAYEQYF. CDR3 coding DNA: TGTGCCAGCGCCGACAGGGGCGCATACGAGCAGTACTTC. The chain joins TRBV27 to TRBJ2-7, with 8 bases lining up with TRBD1. This CDR3 contains 13 residues. Trimming took 8 bases from V and 4 from J; bases not matched to a gene: 7. Germline values: CDR1 MNHEY, CDR2 SMNVEV (reference sequence).

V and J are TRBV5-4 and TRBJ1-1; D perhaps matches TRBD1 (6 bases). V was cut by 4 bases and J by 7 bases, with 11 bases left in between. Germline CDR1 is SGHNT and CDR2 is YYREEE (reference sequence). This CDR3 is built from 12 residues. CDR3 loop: CASSVTGVEAFF. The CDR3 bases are TGTGCCAGCAGCGTGACAGGAGTTGAAGCTTTCTTT.

In DNA form, the CDR3 reads TGTGCCAGTGCCGGGACAGCGGACTACGAGCAGTACTTC. Amino acids: CASAGTADYEQYF. This chain connects TRBV27 to TRBJ2-7; 7 bases align to TRBD1. The CDR3 totals 13 residues. After removal of 9 bases from V and 3 bases from J, the junction contained 8 bases not matched to a gene. Germline V gene lookup returns CDR1 MNHEY and CDR2 SMNVEV (reference sequence).

The CDR3 loop reads CSVEPRAYNEQFF. The CDR3, as DNA: TGCAGCGTTGAACCCAGGGCCTACAATGAGCAGTTCTTC. This chain joins TRBV29-1 and TRBJ2-1, with D possibly TRBD1 on 5 matching bases. Per germline, CDR1 SQVTM and CDR2 ANQGSEA. V was pared by 2 bases and J by 2 bases, with 7 bases between. This CDR3 is built from 13 residues.

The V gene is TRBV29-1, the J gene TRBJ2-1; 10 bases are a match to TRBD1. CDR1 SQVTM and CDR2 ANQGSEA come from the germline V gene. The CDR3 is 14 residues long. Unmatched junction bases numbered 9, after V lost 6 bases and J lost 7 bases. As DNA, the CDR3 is TGCAGCGTCCGGGACAGGGGTTTATCTAATGAGCAGTTCTTC. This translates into CSVRDRGLSNEQFF.

The CDR3 region has the DNA TGTGCCAGCAGCTTCTCACCGGGACAGGGAAGCGAGCAGTACTTC. Translation: CASSFSPGQGSEQYF. The gene calls are TRBV5-5 and TRBJ2-7; 9 nucleotides agree with TRBD1. Unmatched junction bases numbered 9, after V lost 2 bases and J lost 6 bases. This CDR3 contains 15 residues. CDR1 SGHKS and CDR2 YYEKEE come from the germline V gene (reference sequence). The variable domain in full, with the rest retrieved from reference TRBV5-5 and TRBJ2-7, is DAGVTQSPTHLIKTRGQQVTLRCSPISGHKSVSWYQQVLGQGPQFIFQYYEKEERGRGNFPDRFSARQFPNYSSELNVNALLLGDSALYLCASSFSPGQGSEQYFGPGTRLTVT.

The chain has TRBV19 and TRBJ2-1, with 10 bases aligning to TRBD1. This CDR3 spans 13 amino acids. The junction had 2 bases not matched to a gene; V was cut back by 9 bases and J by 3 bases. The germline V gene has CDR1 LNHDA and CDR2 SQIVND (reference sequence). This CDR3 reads CASRDRGYNEQFF. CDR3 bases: TGTGCCAGCCGGGACAGGGGCTACAATGAGCAGTTCTTC.